Described below is a single T cell receptor beta chain sequence and its context. Its antigen is still unknown. The data derive from a study of cytomegalovirus exposure and HLA in healthy donors. Findings and caveats of the study: Some V segments, including TRBV6-2 and TRBV6-3, were excluded as indistinguishable. Follow-up analysis later connected one missense variant in DCLRE1C with trimming of TCR beta V- and J-genes. In a later analysis, DRB1 alleles had the most associated TCRs; HLA-C alleles the fewest.

The CDR3 has 13 amino acids. Germline CDR1 is LGHNA and CDR2 is YSLEER. V was cut by 4 bases and J by 0 bases, with 6 bases left in between. The primer mix had 60 Vbeta and 13 Jbeta primers. As processed by the authors: Later, 80 million or so unique TCR beta chains were counted in an analysis, and approximately 9.9 million of them were shared. Method: immunoSEQ multiplex PCR; TCRdb's copy keeps in-frame clones and lacks some. D and trimming were read from the DNA, whereas the V and J calls and clone size are those reported in that table. The sample carries about 210,000 clones, around 83% recorded once.

The receptor comes from a man aged 35-49 years in good health and CMV-seropositive. Sample: PBMCs. V usage is TRBV4-3 and J usage is TRBJ1-1; D possibly corresponds to TRBD1 (5 bases). The CDR3 coding sequence is TGCGCCAGCAGCCGACAGCTGAACACTGAAGCTTTCTTT. It codes for CASSRQLNTEAFF.